The 17 T cell receptor beta chains reported below all come from one sample, sequenced in a study of T-cell reconstitution after alpha-beta-depleted transplantation in children. Unique molecular identifiers featured in how the TCRbeta library was prepared. TCRdb used MiXCR to reprocess the PCR reads, holding one entry per CDR3 protein. This table has over 200,000 distinct CDR3 sequences, about a sixth appearing once. Sequencing used PBMCs, mostly from graft donor cells, obtained 360 days after TCRalphabeta/CD19-depleted stem cell transplant. The receptors originated from a male patient between 2 and 15 years old who had a stem cell transplant for acute lymphoblastic leukemia, so the T cells may come from the graft donor.

This clonotype was found many times. The gene calls are TRBV20-1 and TRBJ1-1; D not resolved. Deletions cut 3 bases from V and 0 bases from J, with 5 bases between. Looked up from germline, CDR1 is DFQATT and CDR2 is SNEGSKA (reference sequence). The CDR3 totals 12 residues. The CDR3 DNA reads TGCAGTGCTAGGGAAATGAACACTGAAGCTTTCTTT. Translating it yields CSAREMNTEAFF.

This chain connects TRBV5-1 to TRBJ1-1; D is ambiguous. Per the germline V gene, CDR1 is SGHRS and CDR2 is YFSETQ. V lost 4 bases and J lost 3, with 16 bases in between. The length of the CDR3 is 15 residues. The CDR3 spells CASSLEAQRDTEAFF. DNA of the CDR3: TGCGCCAGCAGCCTCGAGGCACAGAGGGACACTGAAGCTTTCTTT.

This sequence joins TRBV12-3 or TRBV12-4 and TRBJ1-1; tentatively, D is TRBD1 (6 bases). Deletions cut 3 bases from V and 5 bases from J, with 10 bases between. CDR3 length equals 13 residues. This chain's CDR3 is CASSFEGETEAFF. CDR3 DNA: TGTGCCAGCAGTTTCGAGGGGGAAACTGAAGCTTTCTTT.

This sequence joins TRBV6-5 and TRBJ2-1, with D perhaps TRBD1 or TRBD2 (5 bases each). Deletions cut 2 bases from V and 7 bases from J, with 9 bases between. The CDR3 is made up of 13 amino acids. CDR1 MNHEY and CDR2 SVGAGI come from the germline V gene. CDR3 region: CASSYRGWNEQFF. The CDR3 bases are TGTGCCAGCAGTTACCGGGGCTGGAATGAGCAGTTCTTC.

In its sample, this clonotype was seen a few times. The genes are TRBV5-1 and TRBJ2-7; a weak D match, TRBD1 (5 bases). The CDR3 is 14 residues long. Deletions cut 0 bases from V and 3 bases from J, with 10 bases between. Germline V gene data show CDR1 as SGHRS and CDR2 as YFSETQ. The CDR3 DNA follows: TGCGCCAGCAGCTTGGCGAACCAGGGCTACGAGCAGTACTTC. Protein: CASSLANQGYEQYF. Filled out from reference TRBV5-1 and TRBJ2-7, the complete variable domain reads KAGVTQTPRYLIKTRGQQVTLSCSPISGHRSVSWYQQTPGQGLQFLFEYFSETQRNKGNFPGRFSGRQFSNSRSEMNVSTLELGDSALYLCASSLANQGYEQYFGPGTRLTVT.

Only a few counts were recorded for this clonotype. V gene TRBV5-1 combines with J gene TRBJ2-1; TRBD1 matches at 7 bases. With V trimmed by 2 bases and J by 6 bases, 2 bases remained unmatched. This CDR3 is 13 amino acids long. Germline V gives CDR1 SGHRS, CDR2 YFSETQ. The chain's CDR3 is CASSFSGGNEQFF. CDR3 in DNA: TGCGCCAGCAGCTTTTCAGGGGGCAATGAGCAGTTCTTC.

The table lists this clonotype with a few counts. The chain carries TRBV7-2 and TRBJ2-7; 7 bases are a match to TRBD1. Germline CDR1 is SGHTA and CDR2 is FQGNSA. The CDR3 consists of 17 residues. V trimming: 3 bases; J trimming: 2 bases; junction bases outside the gene matches: 13. The CDR3 sequence: CASSFRPTGASPYEQYF. CDR3 sequence (DNA): TGTGCCAGCAGCTTCCGGCCTACAGGGGCCAGCCCCTACGAGCAGTACTTC. The whole variable domain, remainder taken from reference TRBV7-2 and TRBJ2-7, is GAGVSQSPSNKVTEKGKDVELRCDPISGHTALYWYRQSLGQGLEFLIYFQGNSAPDKSGLPSDRFSAERTGGSVSTLTIQRTQQEDSAVYLCASSFRPTGASPYEQYFGPGTRLTVT.

A few counts support this clonotype. The chain has TRBV7-2 and TRBJ2-3; D remains unclear. Per germline, CDR1 SGHTA and CDR2 FQGNSA. The CDR3 sequence is 12 residues long. Trimming removed 5 bases at V and 5 bases at J, with 8 bases between. Written as DNA, the CDR3 is TGTGCCAGCAGCCCGTACATAGATACGCAGTATTTT. Translated, it gives CASSPYIDTQYF. Full variable domain (rest looked up from reference TRBV7-2 and TRBJ2-3): GAGVSQSPSNKVTEKGKDVELRCDPISGHTALYWYRQSLGQGLEFLIYFQGNSAPDKSGLPSDRFSAERTGGSVSTLTIQRTQQEDSAVYLCASSPYIDTQYFGPGTRLTVL.

This sequence joins TRBV12-3 or TRBV12-4 and TRBJ1-5; 7 nucleotides match TRBD1. Unmatched junction bases numbered 7, after V lost 5 bases and J lost 6 bases. The CDR3 covers 14 residues. The CDR3 here is CASSAPGGSQPQHF. DNA of the CDR3: TGTGCCAGCAGTGCCCCAGGGGGAAGTCAGCCCCAGCATTTT.

This clonotype was found many times. The V and J genes are TRBV27 and TRBJ2-1, with D possibly TRBD2 on 6 matching bases. V shed 2 bases and J shed 15 bases, with 14 bases lying between them. CDR3 size: 12 residues. Germline CDR1 reads MNHEY; CDR2 reads SMNVEV (reference sequence). The CDR3 DNA is TGTGCCAGCAGTTTAGGGACCCGGGAGAGGTTCTTC. The encoded protein is CASSLGTRERFF.

This clonotype appeared a single time. The genes are TRBV18 and TRBJ2-2; maybe TRBD2 (5 bases). The germline V and J ends were trimmed by 1 base and 1 base, with 16 bases remaining between them. The CDR3 has 18 residues. The V gene's germline CDR1 is KGHSH and CDR2 LQKENI. CDR3 protein: CASSPQDWNGLNTGELFF. The CDR3, as DNA: TGTGCCAGCTCACCACAGGACTGGAACGGTCTGAACACCGGGGAGCTGTTTTTT.

V and J are TRBV20-1 and TRBJ2-1, with D perhaps matching TRBD2 (5 bases). CDR3 length equals 17 residues. V was shortened by 0 bases and J by 0 bases, with 15 bases between the two germline ends. The germline gives CDR1 DFQATT, CDR2 SNEGSKA (reference sequence). The CDR3: CSARDWISGSSYNEQFF. The DNA of the CDR3 is TGCAGTGCTAGAGATTGGATTTCGGGGAGCTCCTACAATGAGCAGTTCTTC.

The chain has TRBV7-3 and TRBJ2-5; 9 bases are shared with TRBD2. The CDR3 spans 18 residues. Trimming removed 5 bases from V and 5 bases from J; junction bases left unmatched: 18. CDR1 and CDR2 from the germline V gene are SGHTA and FQGTGA. The CDR3 protein is CASSIISGGLGQGETQYF. The CDR3, as DNA: TGTGCCAGCAGCATAATTAGCGGGGGTCTCGGGCAGGGGGAGACCCAGTACTTC.

This clonotype was picked up a small number of times. The rearrangement uses TRBV10-3 and TRBJ1-3; no clear D. CDR3 size: 15 residues. V was clipped by 0 bases and J by 4 bases, with 10 bases between them. The germline V gene has CDR1 ENHRY and CDR2 SYGVKD. The CDR3 DNA reads TGTGCCATCAGTGAGTCCATGGGTTCAGGAAACACCATATATTTT. Translated, it gives CAISESMGSGNTIYF.

The rearrangement uses TRBV21-1 and TRBJ2-7; TRBD1 is the table's D call, not checked against the DNA. TRBV21-1 is termed a pseudogene. This CDR3 spans 16 amino acids. CDR3 protein: CASSIRQGATPYEQYF. Written as DNA, the CDR3 is TGTGCCAGCAGCATCCGCCAGGGGGCGACACCCTACGAGCAGTACTTC.

V usage is TRBV5-1 and J usage is TRBJ1-2, with D maybe TRBD1 (5 bases). V lost 0 bases and J lost 4, with 10 bases in between. CDR1 and CDR2 from the germline V gene are SGHRS and YFSETQ. The CDR3 contains 14 residues. DNA for the CDR3: TGCGCCAGCAGCTTGGTTGACAGCTCCTATGGCTACACCTTC. It codes for CASSLVDSSYGYTF. Together with reference TRBV5-1 and TRBJ1-2, the CDR3 gives the full variable domain: KAGVTQTPRYLIKTRGQQVTLSCSPISGHRSVSWYQQTPGQGLQFLFEYFSETQRNKGNFPGRFSGRQFSNSRSEMNVSTLELGDSALYLCASSLVDSSYGYTFGSGTRLTVV.

This clonotype has more than one count but fewer than ten. The chain combines TRBV5-5 with TRBJ2-4; 7 nucleotides match TRBD1. CDR3 length: 14 amino acids. The germline gives CDR1 SGHKS, CDR2 YYEKEE (reference sequence). Trimming cost V 7 bases and J 8 bases; bases outside gene matches: 12. DNA for the CDR3: TGTGCCAGCGCCGACACAGGGGCCCAATACATTCAGTACTTC. Protein product: CASADTGAQYIQYF. The full variable domain, its missing parts supplied by reference TRBV5-5 and TRBJ2-4, is DAGVTQSPTHLIKTRGQQVTLRCSPISGHKSVSWYQQVLGQGPQFIFQYYEKEERGRGNFPDRFSARQFPNYSSELNVNALLLGDSALYLCASADTGAQYIQYFGAGTRLSVL.